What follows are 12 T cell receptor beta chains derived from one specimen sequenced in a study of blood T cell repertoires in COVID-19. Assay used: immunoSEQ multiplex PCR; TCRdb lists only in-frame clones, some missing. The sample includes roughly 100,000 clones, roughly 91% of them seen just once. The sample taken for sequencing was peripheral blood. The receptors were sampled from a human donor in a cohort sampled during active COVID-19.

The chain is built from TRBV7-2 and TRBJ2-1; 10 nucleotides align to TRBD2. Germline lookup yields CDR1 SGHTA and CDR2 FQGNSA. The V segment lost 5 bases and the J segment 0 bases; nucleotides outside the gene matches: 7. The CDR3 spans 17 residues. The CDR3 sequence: CASSHFRTSGSYNEQFF. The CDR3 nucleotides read TGTGCCAGCAGCCATTTCCGGACTAGCGGCTCCTACAATGAGCAGTTCTTC.

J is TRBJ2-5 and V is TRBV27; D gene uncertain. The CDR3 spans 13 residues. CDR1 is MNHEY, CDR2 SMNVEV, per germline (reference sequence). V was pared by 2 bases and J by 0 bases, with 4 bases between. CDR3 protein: CASSLQYQETQYF. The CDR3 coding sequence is TGTGCCAGCAGTTTACAGTACCAAGAGACCCAGTACTTC.

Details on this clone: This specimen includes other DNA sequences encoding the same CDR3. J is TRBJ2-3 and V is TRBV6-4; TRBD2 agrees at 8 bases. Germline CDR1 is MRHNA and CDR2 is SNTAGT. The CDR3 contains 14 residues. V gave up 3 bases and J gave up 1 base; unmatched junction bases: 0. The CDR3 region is CASSETSGTDTQYF. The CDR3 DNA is TGTGCCAGCAGTGAGACTAGCGGCACAGATACGCAGTATTTT.

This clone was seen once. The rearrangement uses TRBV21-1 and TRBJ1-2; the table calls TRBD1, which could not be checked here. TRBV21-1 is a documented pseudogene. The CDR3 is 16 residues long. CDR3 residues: CASSKGGQWRDYGYTF. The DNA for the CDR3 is TGTGCCAGCAGCAAAGGTGGACAGTGGCGCGACTATGGCTACACCTTC.

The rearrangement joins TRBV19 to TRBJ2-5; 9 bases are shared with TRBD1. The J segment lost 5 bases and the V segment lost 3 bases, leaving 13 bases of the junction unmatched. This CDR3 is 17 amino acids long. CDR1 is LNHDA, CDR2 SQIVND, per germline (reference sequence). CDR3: CASSIWGRGQGTETQYF. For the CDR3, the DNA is TGTGCCAGTAGTATTTGGGGACGAGGACAGGGGACGGAGACCCAGTACTTC.

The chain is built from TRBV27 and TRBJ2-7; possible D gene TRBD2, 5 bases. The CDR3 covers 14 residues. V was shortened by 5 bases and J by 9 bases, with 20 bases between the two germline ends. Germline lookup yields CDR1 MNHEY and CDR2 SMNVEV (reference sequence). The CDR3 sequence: CASSPDPGIGGQYF. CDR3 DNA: TGTGCCAGCAGTCCCGACCCCGGAATAGGAGGGCAGTACTTC.

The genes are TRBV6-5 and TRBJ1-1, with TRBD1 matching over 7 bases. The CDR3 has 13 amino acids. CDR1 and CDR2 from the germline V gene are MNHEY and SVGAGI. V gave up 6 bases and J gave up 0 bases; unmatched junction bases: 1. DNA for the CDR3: TGTGCCAGCAGGGGACAGTTGAACACTGAAGCTTTCTTT. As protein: CASRGQLNTEAFF.

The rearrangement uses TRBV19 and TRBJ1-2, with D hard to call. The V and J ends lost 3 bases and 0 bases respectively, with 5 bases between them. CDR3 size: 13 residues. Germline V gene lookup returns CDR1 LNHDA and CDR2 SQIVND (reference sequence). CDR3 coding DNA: TGTGCCAGTAGTATCGCGACTAACTATGGCTACACCTTC. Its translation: CASSIATNYGYTF.

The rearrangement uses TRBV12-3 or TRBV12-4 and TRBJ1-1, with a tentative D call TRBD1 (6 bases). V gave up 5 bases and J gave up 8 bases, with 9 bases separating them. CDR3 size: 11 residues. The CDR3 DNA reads TGTGCCAGCAGTAGCAGGGGCGAAGCTTTCTTT. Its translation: CASSSRGEAFF.

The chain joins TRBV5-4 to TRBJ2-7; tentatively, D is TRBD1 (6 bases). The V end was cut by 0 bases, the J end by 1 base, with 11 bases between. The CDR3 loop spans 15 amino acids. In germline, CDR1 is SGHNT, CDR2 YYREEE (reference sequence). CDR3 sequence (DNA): TGTGCCAGCAGCTTGGACAGGGAAGTGTCCTACGAGCAGTACTTC. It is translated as CASSLDREVSYEQYF.

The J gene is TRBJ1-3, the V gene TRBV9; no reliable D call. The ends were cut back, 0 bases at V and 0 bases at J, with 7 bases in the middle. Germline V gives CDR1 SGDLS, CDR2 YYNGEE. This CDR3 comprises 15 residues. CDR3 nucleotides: TGTGCCAGCAGCGTAGTCCCAGACTCTGGAAACACCATATATTTT. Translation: CASSVVPDSGNTIYF. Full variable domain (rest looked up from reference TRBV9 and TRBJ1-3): DSGVTQTPKHLITATGQRVTLRCSPRSGDLSVYWYQQSLDQGLQFLIQYYNGEERAKGNILERFSAQQFPDLHSELNLSSLELGDSALYFCASSVVPDSGNTIYFGEGSWLTVV.

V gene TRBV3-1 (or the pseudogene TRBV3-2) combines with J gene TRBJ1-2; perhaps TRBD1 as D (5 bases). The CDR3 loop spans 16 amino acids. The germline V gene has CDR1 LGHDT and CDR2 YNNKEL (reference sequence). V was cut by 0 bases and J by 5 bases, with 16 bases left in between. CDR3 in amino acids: CASSQEDTGEPYGYTF. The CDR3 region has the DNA TGTGCCAGCAGCCAAGAGGATACAGGCGAACCTTATGGCTACACCTTC.